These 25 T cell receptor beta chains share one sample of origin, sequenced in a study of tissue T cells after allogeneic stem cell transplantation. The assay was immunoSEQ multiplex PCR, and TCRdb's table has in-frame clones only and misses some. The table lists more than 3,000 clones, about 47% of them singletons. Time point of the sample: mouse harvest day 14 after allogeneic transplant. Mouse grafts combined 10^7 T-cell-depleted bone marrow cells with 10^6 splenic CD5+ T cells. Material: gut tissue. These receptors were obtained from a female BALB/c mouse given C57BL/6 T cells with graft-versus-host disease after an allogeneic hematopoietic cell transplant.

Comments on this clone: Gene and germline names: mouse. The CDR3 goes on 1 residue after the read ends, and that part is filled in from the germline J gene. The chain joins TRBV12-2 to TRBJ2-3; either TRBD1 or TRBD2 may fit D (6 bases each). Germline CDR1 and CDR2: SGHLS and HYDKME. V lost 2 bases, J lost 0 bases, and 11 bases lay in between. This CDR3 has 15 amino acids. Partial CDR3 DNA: TGTGCCAGCTCTCGGAGGGGGGTTAGTGCAGAAACGCTGTAT. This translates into CASSRRGVSAETLY. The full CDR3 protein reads CASSRRGVSAETLYF.

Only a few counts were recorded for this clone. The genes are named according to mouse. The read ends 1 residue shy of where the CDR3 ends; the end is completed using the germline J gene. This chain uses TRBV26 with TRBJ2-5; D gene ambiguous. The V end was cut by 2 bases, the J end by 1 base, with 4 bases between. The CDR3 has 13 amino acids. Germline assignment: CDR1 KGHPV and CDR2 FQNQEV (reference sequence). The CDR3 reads CASSLGDQDTQYF. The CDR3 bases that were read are TGTGCCAGCAGTCTGGGGGACCAAGACACCCAGTAC. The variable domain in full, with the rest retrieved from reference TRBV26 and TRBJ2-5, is NSKVIQTPRYLVKGQGQKAKMRCIPEKGHPVVFWYQQNKNNEFKFLINFQNQEVLQQIDMTEKRFSAECPSNSPCSLEIQSSEAGDSALYLCASSLGDQDTQYFGPGTRLLVL.

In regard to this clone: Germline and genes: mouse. CDR3 bases read: TGTGCCAGCAGTCTGGCAGGGGGCGACTCCGACTACACC. It translates to CASSLAGGDSDYT. The CDR3 as a whole reads CASSLAGGDSDYTF. This rearrangement joins TRBV26 to TRBJ1-2; 8 bases agree with TRBD1. The read finishes 1 residue shy of the CDR3 end, and the germline J gene is used to complete it. This CDR3 has 14 residues. The V segment lost 2 bases and the J segment 3 bases; nucleotides outside the gene matches: 2. CDR1 and CDR2 (germline): KGHPV, FQNQEV (reference sequence).

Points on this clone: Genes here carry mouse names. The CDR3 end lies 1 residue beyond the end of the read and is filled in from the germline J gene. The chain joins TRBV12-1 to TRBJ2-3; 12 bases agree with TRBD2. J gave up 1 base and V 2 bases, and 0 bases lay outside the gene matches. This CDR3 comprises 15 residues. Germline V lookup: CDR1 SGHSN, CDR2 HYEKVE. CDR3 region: CASSRLGGRAETLYF. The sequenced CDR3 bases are TGTGCCAGCTCTCGACTGGGGGGGCGTGCAGAAACGCTGTAT.

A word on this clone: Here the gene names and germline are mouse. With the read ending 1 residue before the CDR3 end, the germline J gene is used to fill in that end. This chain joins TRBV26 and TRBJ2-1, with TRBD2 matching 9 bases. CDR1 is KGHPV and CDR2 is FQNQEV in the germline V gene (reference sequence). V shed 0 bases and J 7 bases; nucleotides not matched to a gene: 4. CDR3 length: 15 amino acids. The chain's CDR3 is CASSLSGGAEAEQFF. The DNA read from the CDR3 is TGTGCCAGCAGTCTGTCTGGGGGGGCTGAGGCTGAGCAGTTC.

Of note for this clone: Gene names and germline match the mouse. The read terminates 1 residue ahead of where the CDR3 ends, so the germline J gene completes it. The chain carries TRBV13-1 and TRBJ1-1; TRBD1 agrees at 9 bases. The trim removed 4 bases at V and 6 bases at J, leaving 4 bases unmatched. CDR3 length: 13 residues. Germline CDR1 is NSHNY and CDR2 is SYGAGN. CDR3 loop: CASSKQGAAEVFF. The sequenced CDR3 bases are TGTGCCAGCAGTAAACAGGGGGCGGCAGAAGTCTTC.

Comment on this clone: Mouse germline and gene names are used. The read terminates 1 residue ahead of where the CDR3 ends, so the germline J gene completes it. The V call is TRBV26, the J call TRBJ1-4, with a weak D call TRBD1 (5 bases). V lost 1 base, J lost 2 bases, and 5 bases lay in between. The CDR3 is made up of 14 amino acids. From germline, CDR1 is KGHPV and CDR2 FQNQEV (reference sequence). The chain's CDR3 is CASSLYRSNERLFF. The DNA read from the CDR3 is TGTGCCAGCAGTCTGTACAGGTCCAACGAAAGATTATTT.

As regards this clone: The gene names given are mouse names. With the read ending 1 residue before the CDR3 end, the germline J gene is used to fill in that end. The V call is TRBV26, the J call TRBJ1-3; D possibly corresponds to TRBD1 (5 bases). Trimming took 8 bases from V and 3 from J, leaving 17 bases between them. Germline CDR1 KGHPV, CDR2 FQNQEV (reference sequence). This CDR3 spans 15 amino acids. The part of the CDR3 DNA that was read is TGTGCCAGCGGGGGGGGGAGTGGAGGTGGAAATACGCTCTAT. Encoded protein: CASGGGSGGGNTLY. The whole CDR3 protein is CASGGGSGGGNTLYF.

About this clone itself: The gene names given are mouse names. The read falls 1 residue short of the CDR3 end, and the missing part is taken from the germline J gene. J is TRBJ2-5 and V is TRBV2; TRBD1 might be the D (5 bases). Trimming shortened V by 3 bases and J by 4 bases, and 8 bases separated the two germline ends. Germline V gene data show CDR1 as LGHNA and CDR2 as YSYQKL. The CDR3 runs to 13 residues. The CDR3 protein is CASSHGQEDTQYF. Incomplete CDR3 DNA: TGTGCCAGCAGCCACGGACAAGAAGACACCCAGTAC.

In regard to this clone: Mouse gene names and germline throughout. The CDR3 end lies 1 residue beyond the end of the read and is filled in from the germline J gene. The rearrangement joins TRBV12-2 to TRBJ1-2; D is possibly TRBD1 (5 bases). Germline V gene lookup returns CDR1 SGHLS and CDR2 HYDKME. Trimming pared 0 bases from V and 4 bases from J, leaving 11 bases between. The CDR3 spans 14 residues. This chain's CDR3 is CASSLGQGGSDYTF. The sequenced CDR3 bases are TGTGCCAGCTCTCTCGGTCAGGGCGGCTCCGACTACACC.

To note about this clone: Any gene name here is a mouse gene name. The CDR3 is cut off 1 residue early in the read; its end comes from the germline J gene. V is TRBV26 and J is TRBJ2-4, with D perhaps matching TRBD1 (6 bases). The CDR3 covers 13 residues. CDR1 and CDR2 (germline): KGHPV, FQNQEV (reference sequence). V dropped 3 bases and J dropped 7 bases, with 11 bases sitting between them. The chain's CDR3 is CASSLQGLDTLYF. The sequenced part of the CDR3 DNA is TGTGCCAGCAGTCTTCAGGGGTTAGACACCTTGTAC. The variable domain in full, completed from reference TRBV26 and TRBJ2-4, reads NSKVIQTPRYLVKGQGQKAKMRCIPEKGHPVVFWYQQNKNNEFKFLINFQNQEVLQQIDMTEKRFSAECPSNSPCSLEIQSSEAGDSALYLCASSLQGLDTLYFGAGTRLSVL.

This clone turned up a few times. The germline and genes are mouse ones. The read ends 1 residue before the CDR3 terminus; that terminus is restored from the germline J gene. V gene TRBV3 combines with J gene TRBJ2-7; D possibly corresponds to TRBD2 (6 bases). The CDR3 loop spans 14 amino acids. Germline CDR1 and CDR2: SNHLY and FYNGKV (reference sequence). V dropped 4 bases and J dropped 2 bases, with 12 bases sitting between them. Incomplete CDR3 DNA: TGTGCCAGCAGCTCCCCGGGGGGACCCTATGAACAGTAC. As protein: CASSSPGGPYEQY. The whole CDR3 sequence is CASSSPGGPYEQYF.

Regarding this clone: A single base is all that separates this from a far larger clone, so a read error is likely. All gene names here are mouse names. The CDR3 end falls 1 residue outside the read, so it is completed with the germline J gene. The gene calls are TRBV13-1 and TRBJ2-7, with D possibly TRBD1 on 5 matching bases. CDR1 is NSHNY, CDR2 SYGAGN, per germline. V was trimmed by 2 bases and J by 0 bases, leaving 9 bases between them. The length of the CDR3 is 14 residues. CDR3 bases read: TGTGCCAGCAGTGAGGGCAGGGACTCCTATGAACAGTAC. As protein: CASSEGRDSYEQY. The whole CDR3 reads CASSEGRDSYEQYF.

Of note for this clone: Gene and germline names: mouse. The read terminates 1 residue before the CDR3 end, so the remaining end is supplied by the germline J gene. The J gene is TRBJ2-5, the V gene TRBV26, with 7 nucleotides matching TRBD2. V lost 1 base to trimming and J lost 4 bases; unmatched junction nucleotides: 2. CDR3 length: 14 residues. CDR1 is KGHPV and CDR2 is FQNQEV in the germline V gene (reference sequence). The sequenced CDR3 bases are TGTGCCAGCAGTCTGTTGGGGGGAAAAGACACCCAGTAC. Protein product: CASSLLGGKDTQY. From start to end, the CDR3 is CASSLLGGKDTQYF.

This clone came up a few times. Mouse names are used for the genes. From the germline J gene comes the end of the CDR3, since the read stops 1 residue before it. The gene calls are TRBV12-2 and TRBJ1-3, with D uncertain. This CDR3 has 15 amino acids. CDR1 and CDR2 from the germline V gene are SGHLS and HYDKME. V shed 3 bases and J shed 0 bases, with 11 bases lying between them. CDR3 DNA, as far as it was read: TGTGCCAGCTCTAAAAATCCGGGTTCTGGAAATACGCTCTAT. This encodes CASSKNPGSGNTLY. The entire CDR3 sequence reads CASSKNPGSGNTLYF.

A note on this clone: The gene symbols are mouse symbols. The CDR3 spells CASSLFNYEQYF. The part of the CDR3 DNA that was read is TGTGCCAGCAGCTTATTCAACTATGAACAGTAC. V is TRBV3 and J is TRBJ2-7, with D uncertain. The read terminates 1 residue ahead of where the CDR3 ends, so the germline J gene completes it. Trimming removed 2 bases at V and 3 bases at J, with 5 bases between. CDR1 is SNHLY and CDR2 is FYNGKV in the germline V gene (reference sequence). The CDR3 loop spans 12 amino acids.

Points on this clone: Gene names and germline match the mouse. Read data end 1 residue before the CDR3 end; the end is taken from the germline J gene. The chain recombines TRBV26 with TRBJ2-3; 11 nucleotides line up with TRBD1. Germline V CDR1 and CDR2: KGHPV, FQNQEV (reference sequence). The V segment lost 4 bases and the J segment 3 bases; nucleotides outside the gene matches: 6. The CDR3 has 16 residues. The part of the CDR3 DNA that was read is TGTGCCAGCAGTCACGGACAGGGGGCGGGAGCAGAAACGCTGTAT. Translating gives CASSHGQGAGAETLY. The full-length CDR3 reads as CASSHGQGAGAETLYF. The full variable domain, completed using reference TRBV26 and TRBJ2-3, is NSKVIQTPRYLVKGQGQKAKMRCIPEKGHPVVFWYQQNKNNEFKFLINFQNQEVLQQIDMTEKRFSAECPSNSPCSLEIQSSEAGDSALYLCASSHGQGAGAETLYFGSGTRLTVL.

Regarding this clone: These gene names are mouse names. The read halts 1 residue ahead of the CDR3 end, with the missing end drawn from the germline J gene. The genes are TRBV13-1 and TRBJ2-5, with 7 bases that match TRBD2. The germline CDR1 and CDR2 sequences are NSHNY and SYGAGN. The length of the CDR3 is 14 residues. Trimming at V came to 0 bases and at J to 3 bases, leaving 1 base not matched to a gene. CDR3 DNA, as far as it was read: TGTGCCAGCAGTGATGGCTGGGGGCAAGACACCCAGTAC. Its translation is CASSDGWGQDTQY. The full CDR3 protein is CASSDGWGQDTQYF.

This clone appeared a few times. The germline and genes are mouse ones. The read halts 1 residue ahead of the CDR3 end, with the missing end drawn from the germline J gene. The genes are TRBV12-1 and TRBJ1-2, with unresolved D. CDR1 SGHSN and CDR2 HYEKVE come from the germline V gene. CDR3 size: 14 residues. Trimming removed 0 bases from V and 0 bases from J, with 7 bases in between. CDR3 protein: CASSLVTANSDYTF. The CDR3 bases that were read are TGTGCCAGCTCTCTCGTAACTGCAAACTCCGACTACACC.

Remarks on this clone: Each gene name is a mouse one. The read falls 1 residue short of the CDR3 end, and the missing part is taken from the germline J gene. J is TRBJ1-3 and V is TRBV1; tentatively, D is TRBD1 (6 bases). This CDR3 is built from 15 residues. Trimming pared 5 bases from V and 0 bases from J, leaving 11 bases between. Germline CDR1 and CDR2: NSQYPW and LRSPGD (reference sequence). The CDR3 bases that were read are TGCACCTGCAGTTCAGGGGCCGCTTCTGGAAATACGCTCTAT. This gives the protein CTCSSGAASGNTLY. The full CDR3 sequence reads CTCSSGAASGNTLYF. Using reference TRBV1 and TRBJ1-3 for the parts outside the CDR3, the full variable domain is VTLLEQNPRWRLVPRGQAVNLRCILKNSQYPWMSWYQQDLQKQLQWLFTLRSPGDKEVKSLPGADYLATRVTDTELRLQVANMSQGRTLYCTCSSGAASGNTLYFGEGSRLIVV.

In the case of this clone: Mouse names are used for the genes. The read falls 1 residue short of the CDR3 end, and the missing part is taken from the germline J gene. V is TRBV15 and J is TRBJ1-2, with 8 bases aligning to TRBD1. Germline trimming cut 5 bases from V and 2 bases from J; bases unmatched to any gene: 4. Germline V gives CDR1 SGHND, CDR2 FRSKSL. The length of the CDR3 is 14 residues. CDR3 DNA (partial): TGTGCCAGCAGTACAGGGGGAGGTAACTCCGACTACACC. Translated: CASSTGGGNSDYT. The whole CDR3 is CASSTGGGNSDYTF.

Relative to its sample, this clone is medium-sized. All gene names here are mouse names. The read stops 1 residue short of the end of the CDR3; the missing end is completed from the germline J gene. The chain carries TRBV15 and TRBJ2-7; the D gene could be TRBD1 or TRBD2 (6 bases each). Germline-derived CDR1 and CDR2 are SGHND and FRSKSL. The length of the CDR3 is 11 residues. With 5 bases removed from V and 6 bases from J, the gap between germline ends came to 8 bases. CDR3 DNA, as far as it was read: TGTGCCAGCAGTCGGGGGCTTGAACAGTAC. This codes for CASSRGLEQY. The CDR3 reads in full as CASSRGLEQYF. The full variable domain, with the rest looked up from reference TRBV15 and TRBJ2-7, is DAGVTQTPRHEVAEKGQTIILKCEPVSGHNDLFWYRQTKIQGLELLSYFRSKSLMEDGGAFKDRFKAEMLNSSFSTLKIQPTEPKDSAVYLCASSRGLEQYFGPGTRLTVL.

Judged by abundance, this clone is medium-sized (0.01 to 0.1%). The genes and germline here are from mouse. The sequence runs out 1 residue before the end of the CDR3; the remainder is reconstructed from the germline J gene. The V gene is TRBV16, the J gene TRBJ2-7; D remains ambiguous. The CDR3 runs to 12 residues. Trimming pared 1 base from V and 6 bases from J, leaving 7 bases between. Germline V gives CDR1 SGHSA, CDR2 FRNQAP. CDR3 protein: CASSLGNSEQYF. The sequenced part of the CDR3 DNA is TGTGCAAGCAGCTTAGGGAACAGTGAACAGTAC. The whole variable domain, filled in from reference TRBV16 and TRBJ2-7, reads NAGVIQTPRHKVTGKGQEATLWCEPISGHSAVFWYRQTIVQGLEFLTYFRNQAPIDDSGMPKERFSAQMPNQSHSTLKIQSTQPQDSAVYLCASSLGNSEQYFGPGTRLTVL.

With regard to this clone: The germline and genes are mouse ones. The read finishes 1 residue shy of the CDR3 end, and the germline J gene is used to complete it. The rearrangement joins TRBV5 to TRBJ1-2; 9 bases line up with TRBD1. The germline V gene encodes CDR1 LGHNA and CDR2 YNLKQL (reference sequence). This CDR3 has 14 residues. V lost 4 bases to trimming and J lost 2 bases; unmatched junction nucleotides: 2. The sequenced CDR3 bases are TGTGCCAGCAGCCCCGGACAGGGGAACTCCGACTACACC. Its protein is CASSPGQGNSDYT. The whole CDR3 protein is CASSPGQGNSDYTF.

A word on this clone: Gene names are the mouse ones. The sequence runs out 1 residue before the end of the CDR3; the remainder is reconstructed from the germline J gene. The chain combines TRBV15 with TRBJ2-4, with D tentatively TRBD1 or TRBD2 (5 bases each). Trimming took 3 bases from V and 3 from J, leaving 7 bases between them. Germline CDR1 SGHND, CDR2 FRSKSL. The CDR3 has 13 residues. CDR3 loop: CASSFGGQNTLYF. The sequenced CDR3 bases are TGTGCCAGCAGTTTCGGGGGACAAAACACCTTGTAC.